The clone carrying this T cell receptor (beta chain) has a single count. This entry comes from a study of blood T cell repertoires in COVID-19. Study context: The United States, Italy and Spain provided the acute and convalescent COVID-19 samples. T cells, B-cell-depleted T cells, or PBMCs supplied cDNA or gDNA.

V shed 0 bases, J shed 5 bases, and the junction held 11 bases outside the gene matches. The germline gives CDR1 SGHNT, CDR2 YYREEE (reference sequence). The CDR3 sequence is 18 residues long. Participant-reported clinical history was the basis for cohort assignment. What the recovered Cohort 3 donors had was two negative PCRs, clearance, or symptom resolution. Only in-frame clones appear in the TCRdb table, and some are missing; sequencing was by immunoSEQ multiplex PCR. The sample lists approximately 230,000 clones, approximately 90% occurring once. The sample was PBMCs or T cells enriched from blood (not recorded which). V gene TRBV5-4 combines with J gene TRBJ2-2, with 9 bases matching TRBD2. The clonotype originates from a woman in her twenties or thirties who had recovered from COVID-19. CDR3 region: CASSLEGFAGGRTGELFF. DNA for the CDR3: TGTGCCAGCAGCTTGGAGGGTTTCGCGGGAGGGCGGACCGGGGAGCTGTTTTTT.